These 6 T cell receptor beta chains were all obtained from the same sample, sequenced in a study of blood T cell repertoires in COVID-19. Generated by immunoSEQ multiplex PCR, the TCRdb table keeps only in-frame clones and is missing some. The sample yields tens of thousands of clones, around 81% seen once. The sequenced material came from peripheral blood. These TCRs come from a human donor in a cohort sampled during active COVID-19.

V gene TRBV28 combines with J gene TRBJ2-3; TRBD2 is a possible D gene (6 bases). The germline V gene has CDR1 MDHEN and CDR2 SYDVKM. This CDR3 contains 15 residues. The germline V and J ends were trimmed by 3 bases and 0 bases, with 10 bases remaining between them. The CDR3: CASSLTAGSTDTQYF. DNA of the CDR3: TGTGCCAGCAGTTTGACGGCGGGAAGCACAGATACGCAGTATTTT.

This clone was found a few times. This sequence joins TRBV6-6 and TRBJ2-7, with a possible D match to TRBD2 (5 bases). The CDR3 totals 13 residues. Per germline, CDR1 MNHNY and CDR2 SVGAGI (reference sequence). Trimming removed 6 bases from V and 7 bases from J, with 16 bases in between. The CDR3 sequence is CASSRTDSEEQYV. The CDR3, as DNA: TGTGCCAGCAGCCGGACGGACTCGGAGGAGCAGTACGTC.

The CDR3 spells CASSKPRLGQHTEAFF. Written as DNA, the CDR3 is TGTGCCAGCAGCAAACCCCGTCTAGGACAGCACACTGAAGCTTTCTTT. This chain joins TRBV21-1 and TRBJ1-1; the DNA was not used to check the table's D call, TRBD1. TRBV21-1 is classified as a pseudogene. There are 16 residues in the CDR3.

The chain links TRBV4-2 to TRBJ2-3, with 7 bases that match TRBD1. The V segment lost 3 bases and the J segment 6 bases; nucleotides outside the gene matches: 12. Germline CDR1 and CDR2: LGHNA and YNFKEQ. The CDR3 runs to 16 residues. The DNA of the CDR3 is TGTGCCAGCAGCCATACCCCCGGGACAGCCTTGGATACGCAGTATTTT. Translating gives CASSHTPGTALDTQYF.

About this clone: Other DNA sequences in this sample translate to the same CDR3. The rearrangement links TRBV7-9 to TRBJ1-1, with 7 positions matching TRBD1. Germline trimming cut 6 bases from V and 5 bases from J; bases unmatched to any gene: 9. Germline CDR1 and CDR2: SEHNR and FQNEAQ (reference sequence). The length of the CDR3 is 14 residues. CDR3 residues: CASSRQGEGTEAFF. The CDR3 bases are TGTGCCAGCAGTCGACAGGGCGAAGGGACTGAAGCTTTCTTT.

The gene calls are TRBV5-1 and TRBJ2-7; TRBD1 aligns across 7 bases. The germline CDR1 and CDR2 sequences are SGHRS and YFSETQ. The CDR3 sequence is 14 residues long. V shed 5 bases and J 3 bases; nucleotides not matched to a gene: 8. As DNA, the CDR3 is TGCGCCAGCAGTTTCCGGGACAGTTACTACGAGCAGTACTTC. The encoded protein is CASSFRDSYYEQYF.